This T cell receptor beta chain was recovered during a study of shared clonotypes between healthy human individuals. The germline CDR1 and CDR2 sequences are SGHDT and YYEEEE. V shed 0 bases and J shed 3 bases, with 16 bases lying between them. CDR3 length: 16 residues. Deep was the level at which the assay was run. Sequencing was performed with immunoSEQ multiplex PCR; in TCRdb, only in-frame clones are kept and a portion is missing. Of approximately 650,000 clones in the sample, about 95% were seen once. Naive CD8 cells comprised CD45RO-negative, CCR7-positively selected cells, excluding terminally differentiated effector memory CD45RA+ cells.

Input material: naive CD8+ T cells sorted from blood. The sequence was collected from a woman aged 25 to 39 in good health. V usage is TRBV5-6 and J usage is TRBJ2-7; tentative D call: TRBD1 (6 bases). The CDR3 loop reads CASSLGGVGQIYEQYF. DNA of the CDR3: TGTGCCAGCAGCTTGGGAGGGGTAGGACAGATCTACGAGCAGTACTTC.